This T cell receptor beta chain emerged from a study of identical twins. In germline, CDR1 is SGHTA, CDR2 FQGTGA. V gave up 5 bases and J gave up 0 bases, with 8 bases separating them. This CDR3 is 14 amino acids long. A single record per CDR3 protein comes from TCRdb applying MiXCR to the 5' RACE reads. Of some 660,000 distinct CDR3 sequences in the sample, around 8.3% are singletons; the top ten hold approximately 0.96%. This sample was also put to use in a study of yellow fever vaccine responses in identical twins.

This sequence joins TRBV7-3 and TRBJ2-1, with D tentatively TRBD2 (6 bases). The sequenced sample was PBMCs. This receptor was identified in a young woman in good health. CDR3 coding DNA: TGTGCCAGCAGCCACGGGGGCTCCTACAATGAGCAGTTCTTC. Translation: CASSHGGSYNEQFF. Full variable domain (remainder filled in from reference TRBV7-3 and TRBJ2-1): GAGVSQTPSNKVTEKGKYVELRCDPISGHTALYWYRQSLGQGPEFLIYFQGTGAADDSGLPNDRFFAVRPEGSVSTLKIQRTERGDSAVYLCASSHGGSYNEQFFGPGTRLTVL.